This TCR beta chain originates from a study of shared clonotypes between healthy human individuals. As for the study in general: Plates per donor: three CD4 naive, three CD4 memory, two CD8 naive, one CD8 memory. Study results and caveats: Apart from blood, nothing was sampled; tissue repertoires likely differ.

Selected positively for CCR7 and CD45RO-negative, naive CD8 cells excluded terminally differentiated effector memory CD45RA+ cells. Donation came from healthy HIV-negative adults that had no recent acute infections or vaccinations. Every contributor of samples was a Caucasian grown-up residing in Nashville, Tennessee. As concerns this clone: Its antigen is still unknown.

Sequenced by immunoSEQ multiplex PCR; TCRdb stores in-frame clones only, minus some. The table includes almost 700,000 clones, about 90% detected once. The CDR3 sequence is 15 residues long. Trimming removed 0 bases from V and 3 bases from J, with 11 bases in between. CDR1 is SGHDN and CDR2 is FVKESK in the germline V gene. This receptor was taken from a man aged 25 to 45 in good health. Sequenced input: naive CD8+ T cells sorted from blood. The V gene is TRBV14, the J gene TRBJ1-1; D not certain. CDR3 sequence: CASSQDGVPDTEAFF. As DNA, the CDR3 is TGTGCCAGCAGCCAAGATGGAGTGCCCGACACTGAAGCTTTCTTT.